Detailed here is one T cell receptor (beta chain). Its antigen is not known. The same CDR3 arises from other DNA sequences in this sample as well. Assay used: immunoSEQ multiplex PCR; TCRdb lists only in-frame clones, some missing. Of hundreds of thousands of clones listed, roughly 90% were seen once; the top ten hold about 1.5%. Treatment specified: around 19 received Ad26.COV2.S at low or high dose, single or two shots; roughly 5 received placebo; per-sample allocation not given. Sample collection was performed on day 63 after the first vaccine or placebo injection. The study used a vaccine consisting of an Ad26 vector that expressed Wuhan-strain SARS-CoV-2 spike. This record comes from a study of Ad26.COV2.S vaccination and SARS-CoV-2 variants. There are 15 residues in the CDR3. From germline, CDR1 is SGHAT and CDR2 FQNNGV. Trimming stripped 3 bases from V and 0 bases from J, with 9 bases between.

Study-level points and caveats: For non-spike TCRs, breadth in vaccine recipients resembled that in placebo recipients.

The clonotype originates from a person aged 18-60 years who received the Ad26.COV2.S COVID-19 vaccine or a placebo. The genes are TRBV11-2 and TRBJ1-5, with D perhaps TRBD1 (5 bases). The input for sequencing was peripheral blood, taken in a trial of Ad26.COV2.S vaccine versus placebo. The CDR3 DNA is TGTGCCAGCAGCTTGGGGGGTTATAGCAATCAGCCCCAGCATTTT. It codes for CASSLGGYSNQPQHF.